The sequence of this T cell receptor (beta chain) was determined in a study of blood T cell repertoires in COVID-19. Study at large: In each case, the material was cDNA or gDNA derived from T cells, B-cell-depleted T cells, or PBMCs.

TCRdb's table, derived via immunoSEQ multiplex PCR, lists solely in-frame clones and lacks some. The profile shows around 150,000 clones, roughly 81% of them singletons. The germline V gene encodes CDR1 LGHDT and CDR2 YNNKEL (reference sequence). This CDR3 is 13 amino acids long. V shed 0 bases and J shed 8 bases, with 10 bases lying between them. Participants were aged about 18 to 90 years, lived in around 22 US areas, and enrolled virtually. Participant-reported clinical history was the basis for cohort assignment. This chain uses TRBV3-1 (or the pseudogene TRBV3-2) with TRBJ1-2; D remains ambiguous. The material sequenced was PBMCs or T cells enriched from blood (not recorded which). This clonotype was sampled from a woman between 45 and 60 years old with acute COVID-19. This CDR3 is CASSQDLNSGYTF. The CDR3 nucleotides read TGTGCCAGCAGCCAAGATCTTAACTCGGGCTACACCTTC.